These 27 T cell receptor beta chains were sequenced from one sample in a study of ipilimumab plus nivolumab after autologous stem cell transplantation. TCRdb's table, derived via immunoSEQ multiplex PCR, lists solely in-frame clones and lacks some. Seen here are about 15,000 clones, roughly 80% observed once, and the top ten hold about 10%. The sample here was PBMCs, taken in a trial of ipilimumab plus nivolumab as post-transplant consolidation. The receptors originated from a male donor with diffuse large B-cell lymphoma.

The chain joins TRBV7-2 to TRBJ2-5; 10 nucleotides align to TRBD2. V lost 2 bases and J lost 5; bases outside the gene matches: 14. CDR1 SGHTA and CDR2 FQGNSA come from the germline V gene. The CDR3 length is 18 residues. The CDR3 here is CASSLHPSGGIPFETQYF. CDR3 DNA sequence: TGTGCCAGCAGCTTACATCCTAGCGGGGGAATCCCCTTCGAGACCCAGTACTTC.

The V call is TRBV7-2, the J call TRBJ1-2, with D unclear. Germline V CDR1 and CDR2: SGHTA, FQGNSA. The CDR3 has 14 amino acids. V shed 0 bases and J shed 6 bases, with 11 bases lying between them. The CDR3 nucleotides are TGTGCCAGCAGCTTAGCTTTGACCGTCCATGGCTACACCTTC. Residues: CASSLALTVHGYTF.

The J gene is TRBJ1-5, the V gene TRBV10-2, with no clear D. Germline values: CDR1 WSHSY, CDR2 SAAADI. The germline V and J ends were trimmed by 4 bases and 0 bases, with 7 bases remaining between them. The CDR3 is 14 amino acids. The CDR3 is CASSAGYSNQPQHF. DNA for the CDR3: TGCGCCAGCAGTGCGGGGTATAGCAATCAGCCCCAGCATTTT.

This clone was detected once. The CDR3 loop is CASSQTGSLNYGYTF. CDR3 nucleotides: TGTGCCAGCAGCCAGACCGGGTCCTTAAACTATGGCTACACCTTC. The chain links TRBV5-5 to TRBJ1-2; D is uncertain. Germline assignment: CDR1 SGHKS and CDR2 YYEKEE (reference sequence). The CDR3 runs to 15 residues. The V end was cut by 4 bases, the J end by 2 bases, with 15 bases between.

This rearrangement joins TRBV9 to TRBJ2-1, with a possible D match to TRBD1 (5 bases). The V and J ends lost 0 bases and 7 bases respectively, with 14 bases between them. The CDR3 runs to 15 residues. Germline V gives CDR1 SGDLS, CDR2 YYNGEE. The CDR3 DNA reads TGTGCCAGCAGCGTAGGGCCAGGGAACGGGAATGAGCAGTTCTTC. Its translation is CASSVGPGNGNEQFF. The variable domain in full, completed from reference TRBV9 and TRBJ2-1, reads DSGVTQTPKHLITATGQRVTLRCSPRSGDLSVYWYQQSLDQGLQFLIQYYNGEERAKGNILERFSAQQFPDLHSELNLSSLELGDSALYFCASSVGPGNGNEQFFGPGTRLTVL.

As concerns this clone: The same CDR3 can be traced to other DNA sequences in this sample. The genes are TRBV27 and TRBJ2-7, with 7 bases identical to TRBD1. The V and J ends lost 6 bases and 0 bases, in that order; junction bases with no gene match: 2. The length of the CDR3 is 13 residues. Germline V CDR1 and CDR2: MNHEY, SMNVEV (reference sequence). The CDR3 coding sequence is TGTGCCAGCAGAGGGGACAGCTCCTACGAGCAGTACTTC. The encoded protein is CASRGDSSYEQYF.

Note on this clone: One junction end does not reproduce the germline sequence, and a read error may be involved. The rearrangement joins TRBV5-1 to TRBJ2-7; D gene ambiguous. This CDR3 region has 14 residues. The V gene's germline CDR1 is SGHRS and CDR2 YFSETQ. CDR3 coding DNA: TGTGCCAGCAGCCCGATTCCAGACGGTTACGAGCAGTACTTC. Protein: CASSPIPDGYEQYF.

The chain recombines TRBV7-8 with TRBJ1-2; 7 bases are a match to TRBD1. Germline CDR1 is SGHVS and CDR2 is FQNEAQ. Unmatched junction bases numbered 8, after V lost 5 bases and J lost 2 bases. CDR3 length: 15 residues. Here the CDR3 reads CASSETGAMNYGYTF. The CDR3 DNA reads TGTGCCAGCAGCGAAACAGGGGCCATGAACTATGGCTACACCTTC.

The V call is TRBV5-6, the J call TRBJ2-1; tentatively, D is TRBD1 (5 bases). Looked up from germline, CDR1 is SGHDT and CDR2 is YYEEEE. The CDR3 extends over 14 amino acids. The germline V and J ends were trimmed by 0 bases and 4 bases, with 8 bases remaining between them. CDR3 nucleotide sequence: TGTGCCAGCAGCTTGGCCCGACAGTACAATGAGCAGTTCTTC. It is translated as CASSLARQYNEQFF. The full variable domain, completed using reference TRBV5-6 and TRBJ2-1, is DAGVTQSPTHLIKTRGQQVTLRCSPKSGHDTVSWYQQALGQGPQFIFQYYEEEERQRGNFPDRFSGHQFPNYSSELNVNALLLGDSALYLCASSLARQYNEQFFGPGTRLTVL.

The chain combines TRBV7-2 with TRBJ2-7; 10 bases map to TRBD1. The CDR3 is made up of 16 amino acids. Germline CDR1 reads SGHTA; CDR2 reads FQGNSA. J gave up 4 bases and V 3 bases, and 9 bases lay outside the gene matches. CDR3 region: CASSFLGTGDGYEQYF. DNA for the CDR3: TGTGCCAGCAGCTTCCTCGGGACAGGGGATGGTTACGAGCAGTACTTC.

Here the CDR3 DNA reads TGTGCCAGGGACGACGGGGAGGTGAACACTGAAGCTTTCTTT. It specifies CARDDGEVNTEAFF. V is TRBV2 and J is TRBJ1-1; D is uncertain. This CDR3 spans 14 amino acids. V lost 9 bases and J 0 bases, leaving 14 bases between the germline ends. CDR1 and CDR2 (germline): SNHLY, FYNNEI. The complete variable domain, with remaining parts taken from reference TRBV2 and TRBJ1-1, reads EPEVTQTPSHQVTQMGQEVILRCVPISNHLYFYWYRQILGQKVEFLVSFYNNEISEKSEIFDDQFSVERPDGSNFTLKIRSTKLEDSAMYFCARDDGEVNTEAFFGQGTRLTVV.

This clone was seen a few times. The V gene is TRBV6-6, the J gene TRBJ2-5, with TRBD2 identical over 8 bases. This CDR3 is built from 14 residues. The V gene's germline CDR1 is MNHNY and CDR2 SVGAGI (reference sequence). Germline trimming cut 4 bases from V and 5 bases from J; bases unmatched to any gene: 6. The CDR3 region is CASSLKRGRETQYF. The DNA for the CDR3 is TGTGCCAGCAGTTTAAAGCGGGGGAGGGAGACCCAGTACTTC.

This chain joins TRBV28 and TRBJ2-7; no firm D call. The V and J ends lost 6 bases and 2 bases respectively, with 8 bases between them. CDR1 is MDHEN, CDR2 SYDVKM, per germline. There are 12 residues in the CDR3. CDR3 sequence: CASSQIAYEQYF. The CDR3 coding sequence is TGTGCCAGCAGCCAGATCGCCTACGAGCAGTACTTC.

The genes are TRBV2 and TRBJ2-1; D remains unclear. Germline-derived CDR1 and CDR2 are SNHLY and FYNNEI. Trimming shortened V by 3 bases and J by 7 bases, and 16 bases separated the two germline ends. This CDR3 contains 15 residues. The CDR3 nucleotides are TGTGCCAGCAGTGAGAGTAGGTCTGCCCAAAATGAGCAGTTCTTC. As protein: CASSESRSAQNEQFF.

The CDR3 protein is CASRPTGQRAFF. CDR3 DNA sequence: TGTGCCAGCAGGCCGACAGGTCAGCGAGCTTTCTTT. The chain employs TRBV6-6 and TRBJ1-1, with a weak D call TRBD1 (6 bases). Germline loops: CDR1 MNHNY, CDR2 SVGAGI (reference sequence). V lost 6 bases, J lost 10 bases, and 15 bases lay in between. The CDR3 runs 12 residues.

This chain links TRBV6-5 with TRBJ1-5, with D possibly matching TRBD1 (5 bases). V gave up 4 bases and J gave up 7 bases, with 14 bases separating them. The germline V gene encodes CDR1 MNHEY and CDR2 SVGAGI. This CDR3 is built from 14 residues. CDR3 region: CASSSHGDGQPQHF. Written as DNA, the CDR3 is TGTGCCAGCAGTTCGCATGGGGACGGACAGCCCCAGCATTTT.

This chain links TRBV4-1 with TRBJ1-6; D may be TRBD1 (6 bases). The V gene lost 3 bases and the J gene lost 0 bases, with 9 bases spanning the gap. The CDR3 length is 16 residues. Germline CDR1 and CDR2: MGHRA and YSYEKL. The CDR3 DNA is TGCGCCAGCAGCCAGGGAGGGGGCTCCTATAATTCACCCCTCCACTTT. Its protein product is CASSQGGGSYNSPLHF.

By proportion, this clone is medium-sized (0.01 to 0.1%). This chain joins TRBV18 and TRBJ1-2, with a weak D call TRBD1 (5 bases). The V gene lost 1 base and the J gene lost 4 bases, with 13 bases spanning the gap. The CDR3 runs to 15 residues. Germline CDR1 KGHSH, CDR2 LQKENI. This CDR3 reads CASSPRDDSGYGYTF. CDR3 coding DNA: TGTGCCAGCTCACCACGAGACGACAGCGGCTATGGCTACACCTTC.

This clone has just a few counts. V and J are TRBV4-2 and TRBJ2-3, with TRBD1 matching 8 bases. V lost 4 bases and J lost 5; bases outside the gene matches: 8. The CDR3 spans 15 residues. The V gene's germline CDR1 is LGHNA and CDR2 YNFKEQ. As DNA, the CDR3 is TGTGCCAGCAGCCTGACAAACGACAGGGGAGATACGCAGTATTTT. Translated, it gives CASSLTNDRGDTQYF.

The chain joins TRBV11-2 to TRBJ1-1, with TRBD1 matching 9 bases. The CDR3 has 16 residues. Germline V gene sequence: CDR1 SGHAT, CDR2 FQNNGV. The J segment lost 1 base and the V segment lost 6 bases, leaving 9 bases of the junction unmatched. The CDR3 is CASSGRKDRGNTEAFF. The CDR3 DNA reads TGTGCCAGCAGTGGTCGAAAGGACAGGGGGAACACTGAAGCTTTCTTT.

V gene TRBV29-1 combines with J gene TRBJ1-2; D might be TRBD1 (5 bases). The germline V and J ends were trimmed by 4 bases and 4 bases, with 10 bases remaining between them. The CDR3 is 12 residues long. Germline values: CDR1 SQVTM, CDR2 ANQGSEA. The CDR3 DNA sequence: TGCAGCGTTGGCGCGGGGACCTATGGCTACACCTTC. It encodes CSVGAGTYGYTF.

The chain links TRBV6-5 to TRBJ2-7; D call uncertain. Germline V gene sequence: CDR1 MNHEY, CDR2 SVGAGI. This CDR3 has 11 residues. Trimming took 8 bases from V and 1 from J, leaving 6 bases between them. CDR3 residues: CASLGSYEQYF. CDR3 DNA sequence: TGTGCCAGCTTGGGGTCCTACGAGCAGTACTTC.

This clone came up once. The V call is TRBV18, the J call TRBJ2-6; the D is unclear. V gave up 1 base and J gave up 2 bases, with 9 bases separating them. CDR3 length: 16 amino acids. The germline CDR1 and CDR2 sequences are KGHSH and LQKENI. The DNA for the CDR3 is TGTGCCAGCTCACCACAAGATCAGGCTGGGGCCAACGTCCTGACTTTC. It translates to CASSPQDQAGANVLTF.

This chain joins TRBV5-6 and TRBJ2-7, with 8 bases fitting TRBD1. Germline lookup yields CDR1 SGHDT and CDR2 YYEEEE. CDR3 length: 14 residues. With V trimmed by 2 bases and J by 6 bases, 7 bases remained unmatched. The DNA of the CDR3 is TGTGCCAGCAGCTTCGGACAGGGAGCGGTCGAGCAGTACTTC. It yields the protein CASSFGQGAVEQYF.

V and J are TRBV11-2 and TRBJ2-7; 11 positions agree with TRBD1. Per the germline V gene, CDR1 is SGHAT and CDR2 is FQNNGV. There are 16 residues in the CDR3. Trimming took 1 base from V and 3 from J; bases not matched to a gene: 5. CDR3 bases: TGTGCCAGCAGCTTAGCCGGACAGGGGGCCATCTACGAGCAGTACTTC. It yields the protein CASSLAGQGAIYEQYF. Based on the CDR3 plus reference TRBV11-2 and TRBJ2-7, the full variable domain is EAGVAQSPRYKIIEKRQSVAFWCNPISGHATLYWYQQILGQGPKLLIQFQNNGVVDDSQLPKDRFSAERLKGVDSTLKIQPAKLEDSAVYLCASSLAGQGAIYEQYFGPGTRLTVT.

V gene TRBV11-2 combines with J gene TRBJ2-2, with a weak D call TRBD2 (7 bases). Trimming took 4 bases from V and 1 from J, leaving 13 bases between them. The CDR3 spans 16 residues. CDR1 and CDR2 from the germline V gene are SGHAT and FQNNGV. The CDR3 sequence is CASSSKGGLNTGELFF. CDR3 in DNA: TGTGCCAGCAGCTCCAAGGGGGGGTTGAACACCGGGGAGCTGTTTTTT.

The chain uses TRBV18 and TRBJ2-3; 7 bases are a match to TRBD1. Per germline, CDR1 KGHSH and CDR2 LQKENI. This CDR3 contains 16 residues. The V gene end was trimmed by 3 bases and the J gene end by 0 bases; junction bases not matched to a gene: 6. CDR3 DNA: TGTGCCAGCTCACCTGTCCCGGGACAGAGCACAGATACGCAGTATTTT. Amino acid sequence: CASSPVPGQSTDTQYF.